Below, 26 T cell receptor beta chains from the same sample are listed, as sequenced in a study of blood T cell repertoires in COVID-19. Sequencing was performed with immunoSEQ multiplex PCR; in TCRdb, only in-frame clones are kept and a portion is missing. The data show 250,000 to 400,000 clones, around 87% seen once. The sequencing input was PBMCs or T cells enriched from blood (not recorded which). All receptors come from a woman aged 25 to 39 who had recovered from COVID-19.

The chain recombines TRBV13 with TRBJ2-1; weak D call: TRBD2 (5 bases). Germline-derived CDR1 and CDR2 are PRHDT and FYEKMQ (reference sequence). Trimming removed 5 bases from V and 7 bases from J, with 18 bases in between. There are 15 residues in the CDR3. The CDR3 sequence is CASSRQGGRKNEQFF. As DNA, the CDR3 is TGTGCCAGCAGCCGGCAAGGAGGCAGAAAAAATGAGCAGTTCTTC.

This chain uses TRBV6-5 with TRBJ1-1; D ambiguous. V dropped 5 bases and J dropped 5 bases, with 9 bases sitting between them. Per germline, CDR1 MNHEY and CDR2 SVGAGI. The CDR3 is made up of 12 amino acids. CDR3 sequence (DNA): TGTGCCAGCAGTCTCGGCAGGACTGAAGCTTTCTTT. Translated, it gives CASSLGRTEAFF.

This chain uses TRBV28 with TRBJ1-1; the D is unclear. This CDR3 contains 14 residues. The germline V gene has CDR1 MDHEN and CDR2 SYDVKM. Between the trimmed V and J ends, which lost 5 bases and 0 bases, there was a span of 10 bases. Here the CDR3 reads CASSPLNMNTEAFF. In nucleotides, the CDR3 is TGTGCCAGCAGTCCCTTAAACATGAACACTGAAGCTTTCTTT.

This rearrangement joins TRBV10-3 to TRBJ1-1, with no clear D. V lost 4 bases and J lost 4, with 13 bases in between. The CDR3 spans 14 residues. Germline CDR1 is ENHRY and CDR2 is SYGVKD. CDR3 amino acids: CAISAPNSGTEAFF. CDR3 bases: TGTGCCATCAGTGCCCCTAACTCTGGCACTGAAGCTTTCTTT.

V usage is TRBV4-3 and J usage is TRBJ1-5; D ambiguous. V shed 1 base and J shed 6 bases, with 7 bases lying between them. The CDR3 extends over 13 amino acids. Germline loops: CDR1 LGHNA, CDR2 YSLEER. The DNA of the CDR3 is TGCGCCAGCAGCCAAGCGTCGGGTCAGCCCCAGCATTTT. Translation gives CASSQASGQPQHF.

The CDR3: CASSFGRTGGNGYTF. The CDR3 DNA sequence: TGCGCCAGCAGCTTTGGTAGGACAGGGGGCAATGGCTACACCTTC. The chain combines TRBV5-1 with TRBJ1-2, with TRBD1 matching 11 bases. Losses at the gene ends were 2 bases for V and 6 bases for J; bases not matched to a gene: 6. Germline CDR1 SGHRS, CDR2 YFSETQ. This CDR3 comprises 15 residues.

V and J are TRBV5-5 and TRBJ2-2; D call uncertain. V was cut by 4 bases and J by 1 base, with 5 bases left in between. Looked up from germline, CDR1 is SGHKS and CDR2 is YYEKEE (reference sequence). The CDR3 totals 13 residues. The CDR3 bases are TGTGCCAGCAGCGTACAGAACACCGGGGAGCTGTTTTTT. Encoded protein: CASSVQNTGELFF.

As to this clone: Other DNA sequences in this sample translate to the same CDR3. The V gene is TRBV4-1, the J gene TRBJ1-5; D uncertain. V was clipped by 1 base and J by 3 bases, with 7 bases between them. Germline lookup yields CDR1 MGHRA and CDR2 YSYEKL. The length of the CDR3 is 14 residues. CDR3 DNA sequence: TGCGCCAGCAGCCAAGGGCAGTTCAATCAGCCCCAGCATTTT. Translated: CASSQGQFNQPQHF.

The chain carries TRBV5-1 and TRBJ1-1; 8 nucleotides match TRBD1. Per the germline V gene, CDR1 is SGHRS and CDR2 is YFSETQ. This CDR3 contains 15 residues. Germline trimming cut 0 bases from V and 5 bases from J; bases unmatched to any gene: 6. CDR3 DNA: TGCGCCAGCAGCTTGGACGGGACAGGCGGAACTGAAGCTTTCTTT. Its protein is CASSLDGTGGTEAFF.

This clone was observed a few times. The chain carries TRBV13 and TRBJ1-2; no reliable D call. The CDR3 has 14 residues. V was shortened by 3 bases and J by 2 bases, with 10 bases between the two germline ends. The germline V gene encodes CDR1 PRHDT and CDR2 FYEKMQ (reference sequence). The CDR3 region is CASSFPAVNYGYTF. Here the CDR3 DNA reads TGTGCCAGCAGCTTCCCGGCGGTCAACTATGGCTACACCTTC.

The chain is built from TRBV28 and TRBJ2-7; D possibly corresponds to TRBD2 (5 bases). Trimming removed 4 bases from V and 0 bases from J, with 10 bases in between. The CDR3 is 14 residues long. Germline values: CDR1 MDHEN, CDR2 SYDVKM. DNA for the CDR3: TGTGCCAGCAGTTCAGACGGGAACTCCTACGAGCAGTACTTC. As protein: CASSSDGNSYEQYF.

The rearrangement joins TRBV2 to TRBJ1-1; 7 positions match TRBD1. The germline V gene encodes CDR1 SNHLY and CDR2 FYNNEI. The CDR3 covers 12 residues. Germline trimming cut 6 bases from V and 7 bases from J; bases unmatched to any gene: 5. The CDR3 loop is CASSRQGYEAFF. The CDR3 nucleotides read TGTGCCAGCAGCCGACAGGGCTATGAAGCTTTCTTT. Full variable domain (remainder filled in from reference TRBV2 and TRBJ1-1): EPEVTQTPSHQVTQMGQEVILRCVPISNHLYFYWYRQILGQKVEFLVSFYNNEISEKSEIFDDQFSVERPDGSNFTLKIRSTKLEDSAMYFCASSRQGYEAFFGQGTRLTVV.

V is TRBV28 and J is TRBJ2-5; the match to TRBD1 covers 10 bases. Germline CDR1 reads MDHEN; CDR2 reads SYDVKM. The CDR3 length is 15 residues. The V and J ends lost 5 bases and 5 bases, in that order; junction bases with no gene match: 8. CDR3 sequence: CASSPPTGGRETQYF. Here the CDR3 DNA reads TGTGCCAGCAGTCCCCCGACAGGGGGCAGGGAGACCCAGTACTTC.

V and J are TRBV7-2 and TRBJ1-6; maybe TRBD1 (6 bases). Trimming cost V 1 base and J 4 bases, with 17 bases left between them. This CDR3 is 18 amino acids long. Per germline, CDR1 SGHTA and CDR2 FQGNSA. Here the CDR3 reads CASSLVYRALPYNSPLHF. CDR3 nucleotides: TGTGCCAGCAGCTTAGTTTACAGGGCTCTGCCGTATAATTCACCCCTCCACTTT.

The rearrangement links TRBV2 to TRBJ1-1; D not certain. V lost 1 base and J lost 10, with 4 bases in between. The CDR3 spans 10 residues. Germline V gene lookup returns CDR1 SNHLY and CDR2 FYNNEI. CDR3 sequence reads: CASSEVRAFF. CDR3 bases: TGTGCCAGCAGTGAAGTCCGAGCTTTCTTT.

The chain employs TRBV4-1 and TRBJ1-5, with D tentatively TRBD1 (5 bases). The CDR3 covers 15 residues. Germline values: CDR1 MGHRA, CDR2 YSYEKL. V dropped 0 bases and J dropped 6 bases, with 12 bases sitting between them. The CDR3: CASSQEGWGGQPQHF. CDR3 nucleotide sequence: TGCGCCAGCAGCCAAGAGGGGTGGGGCGGTCAGCCCCAGCATTTT.

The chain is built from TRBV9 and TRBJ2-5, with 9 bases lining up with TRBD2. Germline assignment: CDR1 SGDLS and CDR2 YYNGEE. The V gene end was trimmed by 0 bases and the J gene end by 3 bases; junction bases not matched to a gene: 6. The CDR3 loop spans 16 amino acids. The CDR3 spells CASSVAIPSGEETQYF. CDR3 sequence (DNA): TGTGCCAGCAGCGTAGCTATTCCTAGCGGGGAAGAGACCCAGTACTTC. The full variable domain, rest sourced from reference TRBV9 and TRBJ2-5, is DSGVTQTPKHLITATGQRVTLRCSPRSGDLSVYWYQQSLDQGLQFLIQYYNGEERAKGNILERFSAQQFPDLHSELNLSSLELGDSALYFCASSVAIPSGEETQYFGPGTRLLVL.

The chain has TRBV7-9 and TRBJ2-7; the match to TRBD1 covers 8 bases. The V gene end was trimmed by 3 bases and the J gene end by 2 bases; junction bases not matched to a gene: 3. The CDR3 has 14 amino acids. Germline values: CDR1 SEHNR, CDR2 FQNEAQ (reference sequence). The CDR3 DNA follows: TGTGCCAGCAGCTTTACAGGGGGGACCTACGAGCAGTACTTC. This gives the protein CASSFTGGTYEQYF.

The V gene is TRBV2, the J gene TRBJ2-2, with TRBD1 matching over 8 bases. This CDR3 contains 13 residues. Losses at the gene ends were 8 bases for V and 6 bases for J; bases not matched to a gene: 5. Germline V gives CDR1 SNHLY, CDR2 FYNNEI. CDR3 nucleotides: TGTGCCAGCGACAGGGGAGGTGCCGGGGAGCTGTTTTTT. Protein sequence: CASDRGGAGELFF.

The CDR3 loop is CAWTLGGEAFF. In DNA, the CDR3 is TGTGCCTGGACCCTGGGGGGGGAAGCTTTCTTT. The chain is built from TRBV30 and TRBJ1-1; D perhaps matches TRBD1 (5 bases). The germline V gene has CDR1 GTSNPN and CDR2 SVGIG (reference sequence). Trimming shortened V by 4 bases and J by 8 bases, and 11 bases separated the two germline ends. CDR3 size: 11 residues.

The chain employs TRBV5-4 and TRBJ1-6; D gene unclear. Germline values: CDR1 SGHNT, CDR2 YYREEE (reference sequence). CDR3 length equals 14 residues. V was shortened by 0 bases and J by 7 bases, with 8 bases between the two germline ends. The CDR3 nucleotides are TGTGCCAGCAGCTTGGCAGGTCCCAATTCACCCCTCCACTTT. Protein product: CASSLAGPNSPLHF.

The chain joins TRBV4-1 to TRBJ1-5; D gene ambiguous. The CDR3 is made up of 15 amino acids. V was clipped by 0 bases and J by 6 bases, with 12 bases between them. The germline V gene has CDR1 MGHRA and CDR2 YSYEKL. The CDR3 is CASSQDESRAQPQHF. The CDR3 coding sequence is TGCGCCAGCAGCCAAGATGAATCTCGAGCTCAGCCCCAGCATTTT.

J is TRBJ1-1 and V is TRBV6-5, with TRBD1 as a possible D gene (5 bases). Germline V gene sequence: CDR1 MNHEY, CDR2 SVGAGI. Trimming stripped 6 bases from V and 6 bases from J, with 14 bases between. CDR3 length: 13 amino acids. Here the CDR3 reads CASRVTGDAEAFF. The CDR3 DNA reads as TGTGCCAGCAGGGTAACAGGAGACGCTGAAGCTTTCTTT.

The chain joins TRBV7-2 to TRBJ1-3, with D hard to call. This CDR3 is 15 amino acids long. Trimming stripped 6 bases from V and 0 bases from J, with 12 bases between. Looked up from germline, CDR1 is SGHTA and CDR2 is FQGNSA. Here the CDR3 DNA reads TGTGCCAGCAGGGTAACATCGAACTCTGGAAACACCATATATTTT. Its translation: CASRVTSNSGNTIYF.

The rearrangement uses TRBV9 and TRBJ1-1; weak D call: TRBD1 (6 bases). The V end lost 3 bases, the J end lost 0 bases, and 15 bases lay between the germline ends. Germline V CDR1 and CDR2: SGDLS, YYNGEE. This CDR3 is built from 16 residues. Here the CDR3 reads CASSGQVGRMNTEAFF. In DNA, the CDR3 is TGTGCCAGCAGCGGACAGGTGGGCAGGATGAACACTGAAGCTTTCTTT.

The CDR3 DNA reads as TGTGCCAGCAGAGGGGGAATCCTATCCGATCAGCCCCAGCATTTT. Protein product: CASRGGILSDQPQHF. The genes are TRBV5-8 and TRBJ1-5; D may be TRBD1 (6 bases). The V end was cut by 5 bases, the J end by 5 bases, with 17 bases between. There are 15 residues in the CDR3. Germline V gene lookup returns CDR1 SGHTS and CDR2 YDEGEE.